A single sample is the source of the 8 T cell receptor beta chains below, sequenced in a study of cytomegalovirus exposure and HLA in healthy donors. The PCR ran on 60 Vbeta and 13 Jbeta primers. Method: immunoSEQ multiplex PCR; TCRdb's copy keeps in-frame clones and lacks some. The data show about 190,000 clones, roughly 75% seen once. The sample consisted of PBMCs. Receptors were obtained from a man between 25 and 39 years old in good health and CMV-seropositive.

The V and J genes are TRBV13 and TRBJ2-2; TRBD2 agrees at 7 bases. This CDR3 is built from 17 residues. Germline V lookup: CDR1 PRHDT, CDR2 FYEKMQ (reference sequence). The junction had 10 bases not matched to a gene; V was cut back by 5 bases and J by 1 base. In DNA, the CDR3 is TGTGCCAGCAGCCCCCGGGGGAGCGGGGTGAACACCGGGGAGCTGTTTTTT. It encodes CASSPRGSGVNTGELFF. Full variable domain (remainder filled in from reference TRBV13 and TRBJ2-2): AAGVIQSPRHLIKEKRETATLKCYPIPRHDTVYWYQQGPGQDPQFLISFYEKMQSDKGSIPDRFSAQQFSDYHSELNMSSLELGDSALYFCASSPRGSGVNTGELFFGEGSRLTVL.

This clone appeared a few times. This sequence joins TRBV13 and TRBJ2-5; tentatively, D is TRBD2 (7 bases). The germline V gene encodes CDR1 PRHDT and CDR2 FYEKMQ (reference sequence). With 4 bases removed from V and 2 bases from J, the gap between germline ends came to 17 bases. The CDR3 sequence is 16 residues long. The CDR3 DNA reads TGTGCCAGCAGCTCGGGGGGCCAGCGGGGACAAGAGACCCAGTACTTC. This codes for CASSSGGQRGQETQYF. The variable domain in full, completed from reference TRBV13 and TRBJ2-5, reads AAGVIQSPRHLIKEKRETATLKCYPIPRHDTVYWYQQGPGQDPQFLISFYEKMQSDKGSIPDRFSAQQFSDYHSELNMSSLELGDSALYFCASSSGGQRGQETQYFGPGTRLLVL.

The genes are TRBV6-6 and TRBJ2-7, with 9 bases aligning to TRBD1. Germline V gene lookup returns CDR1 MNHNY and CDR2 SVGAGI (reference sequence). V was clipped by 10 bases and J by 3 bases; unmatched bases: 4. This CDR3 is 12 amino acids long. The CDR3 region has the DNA TGTGCCACGGGACAGGGTAACTACGAGCAGTACTTC. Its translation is CATGQGNYEQYF.

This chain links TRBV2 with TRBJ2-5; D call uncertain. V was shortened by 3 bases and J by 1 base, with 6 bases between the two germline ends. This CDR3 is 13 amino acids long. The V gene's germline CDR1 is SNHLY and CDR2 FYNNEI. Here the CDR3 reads CASSEVVQETQYF. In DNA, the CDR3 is TGTGCCAGCAGTGAGGTAGTCCAAGAGACCCAGTACTTC.

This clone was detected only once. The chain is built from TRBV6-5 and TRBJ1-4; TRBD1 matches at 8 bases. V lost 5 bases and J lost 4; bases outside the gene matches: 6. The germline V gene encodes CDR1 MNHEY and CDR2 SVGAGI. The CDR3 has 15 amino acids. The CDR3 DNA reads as TGTGCCAGCAGTATTCGGACAGGGTATAATGAAAAACTGTTTTTT. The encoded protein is CASSIRTGYNEKLFF.

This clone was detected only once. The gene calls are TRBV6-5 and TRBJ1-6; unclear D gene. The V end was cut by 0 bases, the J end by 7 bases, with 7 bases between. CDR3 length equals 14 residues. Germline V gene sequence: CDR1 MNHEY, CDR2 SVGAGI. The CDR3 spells CASSYSGRNSPLHF. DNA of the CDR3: TGTGCCAGCAGTTACTCTGGGAGGAATTCACCCCTCCACTTT.

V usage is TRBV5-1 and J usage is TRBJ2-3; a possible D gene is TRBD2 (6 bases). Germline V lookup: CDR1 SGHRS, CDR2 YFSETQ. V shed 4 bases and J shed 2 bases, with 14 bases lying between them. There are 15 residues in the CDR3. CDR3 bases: TGCGCCAGCAGCCCCGCCGGGGGACCCACAGATACGCAGTATTTT. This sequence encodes CASSPAGGPTDTQYF.

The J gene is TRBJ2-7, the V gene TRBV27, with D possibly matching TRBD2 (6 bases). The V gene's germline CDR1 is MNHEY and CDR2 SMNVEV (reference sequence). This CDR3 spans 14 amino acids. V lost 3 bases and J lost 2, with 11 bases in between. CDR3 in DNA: TGTGCCAGCAGTTTGAGTGTAGCGGCCTACGAGCAGTACTTC. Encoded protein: CASSLSVAAYEQYF.